The rows below give T cell receptor beta chains drawn from one sample of a study of blood T cell repertoires in COVID-19. Libraries were prepared by immunoSEQ multiplex PCR; TCRdb keeps only in-frame clonotypes and omits some of them. The sample holds 180,000 or so clones; roughly 88% are singletons and the top ten take 13%. The specimen was PBMCs or T cells enriched from blood (not recorded which). The receptors here all came from a woman aged 60-75 years who had recovered from COVID-19. The CDR3 runs from the conserved cysteine through the conserved F or W. The order of the fields is V gene, clone size, J gene, D gene, CDR3 protein, CDR3 DNA. A D gene is named only where the DNA matches it firmly. Not all rows give a size; the values are once, few, many and, for expanded clones, a class.

TRBV5-1,NA,TRBJ2-5,TRBD1,CASSPGQGKETQYF,TGCGCCAGCAGCCCGGGACAGGGAAAAGAGACCCAGTACTTC
TRBV7-9,NA,TRBJ1-2,NA,CASSKGEGLYGYTF,TGTGCCAGCAGCAAAGGGGAGGGTCTCTATGGCTACACCTTC
TRBV7-9,once,TRBJ1-3,TRBD1,CASSSGDRGNTIYF,TGTGCCAGCAGCTCCGGGGACAGAGGAAACACCATATATTTT
TRBV20-1,NA,TRBJ1-2,NA,CSASHRVRYTF,TGCAGTGCTAGTCACCGGGTTAGGTACACCTTC
TRBV2,NA,TRBJ1-5,TRBD1,CASSRQGDQPQHF,TGTGCCAGCAGCAGACAGGGGGATCAGCCCCAGCATTTT
TRBV18,NA,TRBJ1-1,NA,CASSPFGVTRGTEAFF,TGTGCCAGCTCACCATTTGGGGTTACCAGGGGAACTGAAGCTTTCTTT
TRBV7-9,NA,TRBJ1-2,TRBD1,CASSEYDRGQRGYTF,TGTGCCAGCAGCGAGTATGACAGGGGGCAGCGTGGCTACACCTTC
TRBV7-9,once,TRBJ2-2,NA,CASSSQGWSGELFF,TGTGCCAGCAGCTCCCAGGGGTGGAGCGGGGAGCTGTTTTTT
TRBV19,few,TRBJ2-2,NA,CASRLLRDTGELFF,TGTGCCAGTAGACTCCTCCGCGACACCGGGGAGCTGTTTTTT
TRBV4-2,NA,TRBJ2-3,NA,CASSQVSAGSSTDTQYF,TGTGCCAGCAGCCAAGTTTCGGCGGGGTCGAGCACAGATACGCAGTATTTT
TRBV4-1,few,TRBJ1-6,NA,CASSQEFAGEGSPLHF,TGCGCCAGCAGCCAAGAATTTGCGGGGGAAGGCTCACCCCTCCACTTT
TRBV30,NA,TRBJ2-6,TRBD2,CAWKRETGANVLTF,TGTGCCTGGAAGCGGGAGACCGGGGCCAACGTCCTGACTTTC
TRBV7-8,NA,TRBJ2-7,NA,CASSLSGGDTYEQYF,TGTGCCAGCAGCTTATCTGGGGGGGACACCTACGAGCAGTACTTC
TRBV12-3/TRBV12-4,NA,TRBJ2-2,NA,CASSVGGAVELFF,TGTGCCAGCAGTGTTGGGGGGGCGGTGGAGCTGTTTTTT
TRBV9,NA,TRBJ2-3,TRBD1,CASSSPPGTGTNTDTQYF,TGTGCCAGCAGCTCCCCACCCGGGACAGGGACCAACACAGATACGCAGTATTTT
TRBV4-1,NA,TRBJ2-3,NA,CASSQDGAASSTDTQYF,TGCGCCAGCAGCCAAGATGGGGCAGCCTCTAGCACAGATACGCAGTATTTT
TRBV25-1,NA,TRBJ1-1,NA,CASSGYRGEAFF,TGTGCCAGCAGTGGGTATAGGGGTGAAGCTTTCTTT
TRBV19,few,TRBJ1-1,TRBD1,CASSILQGAQNTEAFF,TGTGCCAGTAGTATCCTCCAGGGGGCCCAAAACACTGAAGCTTTCTTT
TRBV12-3/TRBV12-4,once,TRBJ2-7,NA,CASAWGADYEQYF,TGTGCCAGCGCATGGGGAGCGGACTACGAGCAGTACTTC
TRBV7-9,NA,TRBJ1-4,TRBD1,CASSLGTDPNEKLFF,TGTGCCAGCAGCCTCGGGACAGACCCTAATGAAAAACTGTTTTTT
TRBV28,NA,TRBJ1-1,TRBD1,CASTRGRGDTEAFF,TGTGCCAGCACAAGGGGGCGGGGGGACACTGAAGCTTTCTTT
TRBV4-2,NA,TRBJ2-7,TRBD1,CASSHGQGRDEQYF,TGTGCCAGCAGCCACGGACAGGGCAGAGACGAGCAGTACTTC
TRBV7-2,NA,TRBJ2-2,TRBD2,CASSLQAGGPLGELFF,TGTGCCAGCAGCTTGCAAGCGGGGGGGCCTCTCGGGGAGCTGTTTTTT
TRBV19,NA,TRBJ2-6,NA,CASSIDGSSGANVLTF,TGTGCCAGTAGTATAGACGGGAGCTCTGGGGCCAACGTCCTGACTTTC
TRBV10-3,NA,TRBJ2-6,NA,CAISGTSAGANVLTF,TGTGCCATCAGTGGGACAAGCGCAGGGGCCAACGTCCTGACTTTC
TRBV5-1,NA,TRBJ1-6,NA,CASSLDYGALHF,TGCGCCAGCAGCTTGGACTACGGAGCCCTCCACTTT
TRBV12-3/TRBV12-4,NA,TRBJ2-2,NA,CASKREGAGELFF,TGTGCCAGCAAGAGGGAAGGAGCCGGGGAGCTGTTTTTT
TRBV3-1/TRBV3-2,NA,TRBJ1-2,NA,CASSQGGGYYGYTF,TGTGCCAGCAGCCAAGGCGGAGGGTACTATGGCTACACCTTC
TRBV5-8,NA,TRBJ2-1,TRBD2,CARDPNLAGLYNEQFF,TGTGCCAGGGACCCTAATCTAGCGGGACTTTACAATGAGCAGTTCTTC
TRBV4-2,NA,TRBJ2-7,TRBD2,CASSQVWSGGLYEQYF,TGTGCCAGCAGCCAAGTGTGGAGCGGGGGGCTCTACGAGCAGTACTTC
TRBV29-1,NA,TRBJ2-3,TRBD2,CSVDGAGGPDTQYF,TGCAGCGTTGACGGAGCGGGAGGCCCAGATACGCAGTATTTT
TRBV27,once,TRBJ1-3,NA,CASSSVISGNTIYF,TGTGCCAGCAGTTCGGTTATCTCTGGAAACACCATATATTTT
TRBV5-6,NA,TRBJ2-7,NA,CASSLGAPGEQYF,TGTGCCAGCAGCTTGGGGGCCCCGGGAGAGCAGTACTTC
TRBV4-2,NA,TRBJ2-7,TRBD2,CASSDRDYGYEQYF,TGTGCCAGCAGCGACCGGGACTATGGCTACGAGCAGTACTTC
TRBV19,NA,TRBJ1-2,TRBD1,CASSSPRTGDGYTF,TGTGCCAGTAGTAGTCCTCGGACAGGGGACGGCTACACCTTC
TRBV5-1,NA,TRBJ1-1,TRBD1,CASSAGSQGAMVYTEAFF,TGCGCCAGCAGCGCCGGGTCACAGGGGGCTATGGTGTACACTGAAGCTTTCTTT
TRBV24-1,few,TRBJ1-3,TRBD1,CATSDSDRAGNTIYF,TGTGCCACCAGTGATTCCGACAGGGCTGGAAACACCATATATTTT
TRBV4-2,NA,TRBJ2-3,NA,CASSQEGLLASGDTQYF,TGTGCCAGCAGCCAAGAGGGTCTGCTAGCGAGTGGAGATACGCAGTATTTT
TRBV9,NA,TRBJ2-1,TRBD2,CASSINPGGDEQFF,TGTGCCAGCAGCATCAACCCCGGGGGGGATGAGCAGTTCTTC
TRBV9,NA,TRBJ2-2,NA,CASSADGSPNTGELFF,TGTGCCAGCAGCGCCGACGGGAGCCCGAACACCGGGGAGCTGTTTTTT
TRBV10-1,NA,TRBJ2-3,NA,CASSESATGTDTQYF,TGCGCCAGCAGTGAGTCTGCCACTGGCACAGATACGCAGTATTTT
TRBV5-6,NA,TRBJ1-1,NA,CASSQQRIGAFF,TGTGCCAGCAGCCAGCAGCGGATCGGAGCTTTCTTT
TRBV29-1,NA,TRBJ2-2,NA,CSAKNTGELFF,TGCAGCGCCAAGAACACCGGGGAGCTGTTTTTT
TRBV2,NA,TRBJ2-3,NA,CATSTDTQYF,TGTGCCACGTCCACAGATACGCAGTATTTT
TRBV27,NA,TRBJ1-1,TRBD1,CASSLARGQGEAFF,TGTGCCAGCAGTTTAGCCAGGGGGCAGGGTGAAGCTTTCTTT
TRBV6-5,NA,TRBJ1-1,NA,CASSNGISEAFF,TGTGCCAGCAGTAACGGTATTTCTGAAGCTTTCTTT
TRBV20-1,NA,TRBJ2-3,NA,CSASAADTQYF,TGCAGTGCTAGTGCGGCAGATACGCAGTATTTT
TRBV2,once,TRBJ1-2,TRBD1,CASRGQGLGYTF,TGTGCCAGCAGGGGACAGGGCCTGGGCTACACCTTC
TRBV10-2,NA,TRBJ1-1,NA,CASRGGRINTEAFF,TGCGCCAGCAGAGGGGGACGGATAAACACTGAAGCTTTCTTT
TRBV15,NA,TRBJ2-1,NA,CATSSDWNYNEQFF,TGTGCCACCAGCAGTGACTGGAACTACAATGAGCAGTTCTTC
TRBV28,NA,TRBJ2-5,NA,CASSVGGVHETQYF,TGTGCCAGCAGTGTCGGCGGGGTCCACGAGACCCAGTACTTC
TRBV6-5,NA,TRBJ2-1,NA,CATRFGQYNEQFF,TGTGCCACCCGGTTTGGGCAGTACAATGAGCAGTTCTTC
TRBV27,NA,TRBJ2-5,NA,CASSSTGVKETQYF,TGTGCCAGCAGTTCTACGGGAGTAAAAGAGACCCAGTACTTC
TRBV9,once,TRBJ1-2,NA,CASSVRGMNYGYTF,TGTGCCAGCAGCGTAAGGGGCATGAATTATGGCTACACCTTC
TRBV6-2/TRBV6-3,NA,TRBJ1-5,NA,CASSYVQVDQPQHF,TGTGCCAGCAGTTACGTCCAGGTCGATCAGCCCCAGCATTTT